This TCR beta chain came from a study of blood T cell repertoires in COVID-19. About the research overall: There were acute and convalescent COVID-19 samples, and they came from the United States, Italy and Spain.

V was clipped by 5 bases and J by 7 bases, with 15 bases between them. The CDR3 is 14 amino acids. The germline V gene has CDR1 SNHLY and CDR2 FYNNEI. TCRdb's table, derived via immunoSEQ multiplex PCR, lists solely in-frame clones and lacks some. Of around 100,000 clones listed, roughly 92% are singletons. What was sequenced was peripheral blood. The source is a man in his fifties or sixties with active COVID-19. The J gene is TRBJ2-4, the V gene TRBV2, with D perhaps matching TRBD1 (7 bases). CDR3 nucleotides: TGTGCCAGCAGTAGACAGGGAACTAGCAACATTCAGTACTTC. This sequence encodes CASSRQGTSNIQYF.